Following are 19 T cell receptor beta chains from one sample sequenced in a study of post-analysis software for immune sequencing data. Study-wide results and limits: When patients were compared with controls, about five TRBV segments were more frequent, TRBV5-6, TRBV5-1 and TRBV20-1 among them.

TCR beta cDNA libraries had unique molecular identifiers. In TCRdb, the PCR reads were re-called with MiXCR into one record per CDR3 protein. In the table there are 350,000 to 450,000 distinct CDR3 sequences, roughly 38% of which are singletons. No antigen is known for these receptors. Sequencing was carried out using blood. These receptors all come from a girl aged 2 to 10 with multiple sclerosis.

This clonotype was observed a few times. The chain combines TRBV12-3 or TRBV12-4 with TRBJ1-5; tentative D call: TRBD1 (6 bases). Trimming cost V 4 bases and J 5 bases, with 15 bases left between them. The CDR3 covers 15 residues. CDR3: CASSSREGGDQPQHF. CDR3 nucleotide sequence: TGTGCCAGCAGTTCCCGGGAGGGGGGGGATCAGCCCCAGCATTTT.

V and J are TRBV24-1 and TRBJ2-1, with D uncertain. V was cut by 0 bases and J by 5 bases, with 13 bases left in between. This CDR3 region has 16 residues. CDR1 is KGHDR, CDR2 SFDVKD, per germline. CDR3 region: CATSDLVAGIDNEQFF. DNA of the CDR3: TGTGCCACCAGTGATTTGGTGGCTGGGATCGACAATGAGCAGTTCTTC.

The chain carries TRBV14 and TRBJ1-1, with D tentatively TRBD1 (5 bases). Germline CDR1 and CDR2: SGHDN and FVKESK. Trimming pared 0 bases from V and 2 bases from J, leaving 10 bases between. The CDR3 is 15 amino acids. CDR3 sequence: CASSQDGRTNTEAFF. The CDR3 region has the DNA TGTGCCAGCAGCCAAGACGGACGGACAAACACTGAAGCTTTCTTT. The whole variable domain, filled in from reference TRBV14 and TRBJ1-1, reads EAGVTQFPSHSVIEKGQTVTLRCDPISGHDNLYWYRRVMGKEIKFLLHFVKESKQDESGMPNNRFLAERTGGTYSTLKVQPAELEDSGVYFCASSQDGRTNTEAFFGQGTRLTVV.

The chain employs TRBV18 and TRBJ2-1, with TRBD2 matching 9 bases. Trimming took 0 bases from V and 8 from J; bases not matched to a gene: 5. Looked up from germline, CDR1 is KGHSH and CDR2 is LQKENI. This CDR3 region has 15 residues. Here the CDR3 reads CASSPPGTSSDEQFF. For the CDR3, the DNA is TGTGCCAGCTCACCACCAGGGACTAGCAGTGATGAGCAGTTCTTC.

This clonotype was found a few times. The chain links TRBV29-1 to TRBJ2-1; D call uncertain. The V end was cut by 7 bases, the J end by 9 bases, with 22 bases between. CDR1 is SQVTM and CDR2 is ANQGSEA in the germline V gene. The CDR3 covers 14 residues. This CDR3 is CSAPNPLADREQFF. The CDR3 nucleotides are TGCAGCGCGCCGAACCCGTTAGCCGATCGTGAGCAGTTCTTC.

The rearrangement joins TRBV6-1 to TRBJ1-5; 7 nucleotides agree with TRBD1. Losses at the gene ends were 5 bases for V and 3 bases for J; bases not matched to a gene: 13. CDR3 length: 17 residues. In germline, CDR1 is MNHNS, CDR2 SASEGT. The CDR3 reads CASSTGTGVIFNQPQHF. The CDR3 nucleotides are TGTGCCAGCAGTACAGGAACAGGGGTTATATTCAATCAGCCCCAGCATTTT.

The V and J genes are TRBV20-1 and TRBJ1-1, with a weak D call TRBD1 (6 bases). Trimming removed 0 bases at V and 7 bases at J, with 21 bases between. The CDR3 is 16 amino acids. Germline V CDR1 and CDR2: DFQATT, SNEGSKA (reference sequence). The CDR3 region is CSARDRGATQPDEAFF. CDR3 DNA sequence: TGCAGTGCTAGAGATAGGGGGGCCACACAGCCGGATGAAGCTTTCTTT.

This sequence joins TRBV20-1 and TRBJ2-7; TRBD1 aligns across 7 bases. V was clipped by 6 bases and J by 0 bases; unmatched bases: 8. The CDR3 runs 14 residues. The germline V gene encodes CDR1 DFQATT and CDR2 SNEGSKA (reference sequence). The CDR3 sequence is CSAVQGIFSYEQYF. CDR3 bases: TGCAGTGCCGTACAGGGGATCTTCTCCTACGAGCAGTACTTC.

The chain has TRBV11-1 and TRBJ2-1, with TRBD2 identical over 9 bases. V was clipped by 4 bases and J by 7 bases; unmatched bases: 8. This CDR3 comprises 15 residues. Looked up from germline, CDR1 is SGHAT and CDR2 is FQDESV (reference sequence). CDR3 DNA: TGTGCCAGCAGCTCCGGGACTAGCCTTCGTAATGAGCAGTTCTTC. This encodes CASSSGTSLRNEQFF.

The genes are TRBV29-1 and TRBJ2-1, with D possibly being TRBD1 (6 bases). With 2 bases removed from V and 3 bases from J, the gap between germline ends came to 14 bases. The germline V gene has CDR1 SQVTM and CDR2 ANQGSEA. The CDR3 has 15 amino acids. As DNA, the CDR3 is TGCAGCGTTGAACCCAGGGGCCTTCACTACAATGAGCAGTTCTTC. Translated: CSVEPRGLHYNEQFF.

This clonotype has just a few counts. The rearrangement joins TRBV9 to TRBJ2-5; D could derive from TRBD1 or TRBD2 (5 bases each). Germline V gives CDR1 SGDLS, CDR2 YYNGEE. The CDR3 sequence is 16 residues long. V gave up 0 bases and J gave up 0 bases, with 12 bases separating them. CDR3 DNA sequence: TGTGCCAGCAGCGTAGAGGTGGGGGAGTACCAAGAGACCCAGTACTTC. Encoded protein: CASSVEVGEYQETQYF.

The rearrangement uses TRBV10-3 and TRBJ2-7, with unresolved D. With 3 bases removed from V and 3 bases from J, the gap between germline ends came to 9 bases. CDR1 ENHRY and CDR2 SYGVKD come from the germline V gene. The CDR3 totals 13 residues. The CDR3: CAISDLLGYEQYF. DNA of the CDR3: TGTGCCATCAGTGATCTGCTCGGCTACGAGCAGTACTTC.

The chain's CDR3 is CASSGWIGQETQYF. CDR3 nucleotide sequence: TGTGCCAGCAGCGGTTGGATTGGGCAAGAGACCCAGTACTTC. V usage is TRBV5-5 and J usage is TRBJ2-5; D gene unclear. This CDR3 has 14 amino acids. V shed 4 bases and J shed 2 bases, with 12 bases lying between them. Germline V CDR1 and CDR2: SGHKS, YYEKEE (reference sequence). Looking up the rest from reference TRBV5-5 and TRBJ2-5 gives the full variable domain: DAGVTQSPTHLIKTRGQQVTLRCSPISGHKSVSWYQQVLGQGPQFIFQYYEKEERGRGNFPDRFSARQFPNYSSELNVNALLLGDSALYLCASSGWIGQETQYFGPGTRLLVL.

About this clonotype itself: Its ends do not fully match the called genes, so a read error is possible. The chain joins TRBV7-3 to TRBJ2-1; D possibly corresponds to TRBD1 (6 bases). The CDR3 has 16 amino acids. The germline CDR1 and CDR2 sequences are SGHTA and FQGTGA. For the CDR3, the DNA is TGTGCCAGCAGCCTCAGTGGGGGCCGCTCCTACAATAAGCAGTTCTTC. It encodes CASSLSGGRSYNKQFF.

V and J are TRBV6-1 and TRBJ1-2; no firm D call. This CDR3 is built from 15 residues. Looked up from germline, CDR1 is MNHNS and CDR2 is SASEGT. V lost 6 bases, J lost 2 bases, and 16 bases lay in between. CDR3 nucleotide sequence: TGTGCCAGCAGCGCGCCCCCAATGGGAAACTATGGCTACACCTTC. This sequence encodes CASSAPPMGNYGYTF.

This clonotype was counted only a few times. The V call is TRBV18, the J call TRBJ2-5; no clear D. Germline V gene lookup returns CDR1 KGHSH and CDR2 LQKENI. CDR3 length: 13 residues. Trimming pared 0 bases from V and 2 bases from J, leaving 4 bases between. The CDR3 is CASSPPEQETQYF. DNA of the CDR3: TGTGCCAGCTCACCACCGGAACAAGAGACCCAGTACTTC.

This chain connects TRBV20-1 to TRBJ1-2; D gene uncertain. Germline-derived CDR1 and CDR2 are DFQATT and SNEGSKA (reference sequence). This CDR3 region has 16 residues. The V end lost 0 bases, the J end lost 4 bases, and 18 bases lay between the germline ends. In nucleotides, the CDR3 is TGCAGTGCTAGAGATCCGTTGCTGGGCCCAGGCTATGGCTACACCTTC. Amino acids: CSARDPLLGPGYGYTF.

The chain is built from TRBV6-5 and TRBJ1-2, with 8 bases matching TRBD1. The CDR3 spans 15 residues. Losses at the gene ends were 5 bases for V and 2 bases for J; bases not matched to a gene: 7. CDR1 is MNHEY, CDR2 SVGAGI, per germline. The CDR3 spells CASSPRTGKNYGYTF. The CDR3 nucleotides are TGTGCCAGCAGTCCACGGACAGGGAAGAACTATGGCTACACCTTC.

There are a few counts of this clonotype. The chain joins TRBV27 to TRBJ2-4; TRBD2 might be the D (5 bases). The CDR3 sequence is 13 residues long. From germline, CDR1 is MNHEY and CDR2 SMNVEV (reference sequence). The V gene lost 5 bases and the J gene lost 7 bases, with 12 bases spanning the gap. CDR3 region: CASSPGGENIQYF. The CDR3, as DNA: TGTGCCAGCAGTCCGGGTGGGGAGAACATTCAGTACTTC.